A selection of T cell receptor beta chains follows, all from one sample in a study of beta chain features in type 1 diabetes. Sequencing was performed with immunoSEQ multiplex PCR; in TCRdb, only in-frame clones are kept and a portion is missing. Of some 370,000 clones in the sample, over 8.5% were seen once. The specimen sequenced was central memory CD4+ T cells from blood. The receptors were sampled from a man younger than 45 with type 1 diabetes. The CDR3 runs from the conserved cysteine through the conserved F or W.

j_call: TRBJ2-3
v_call: TRBV11-3
cdr3_aa: CASSSPRDGDTQYF

j_call: TRBJ2-1
v_call: TRBV4-1
cdr3_aa: CASSHPSSLRLREVSDEQFF

j_call: TRBJ2-1
v_call: TRBV7-6
cdr3_aa: CASSPSGVEQFF

j_call: TRBJ1-5
v_call: TRBV10-3
cdr3_aa: CATWSRGNQPQHF

j_call: -
v_call: TRBV5-4
cdr3_aa: CASSPGQGLTYEQYF

j_call: -
v_call: TRBV5-6
cdr3_aa: CASSTDRGSYEQYF

j_call: TRBJ2-2
v_call: TRBV9
cdr3_aa: CASSVGSTGLAGLNTGELFF

j_call: TRBJ2-5
v_call: TRBV23-1
cdr3_aa: CATLVGGGSDF

j_call: TRBJ2-5
v_call: TRBV7-9
cdr3_aa: CASSFAGTGVETQYF

j_call: TRBJ2-5
v_call: TRBV11-3
cdr3_aa: CASSLLRQFQETQYF

j_call: TRBJ2-3
v_call: TRBV6-5
cdr3_aa: CASSYYASGRTNTQYF

j_call: TRBJ1-1
v_call: TRBV7-2
cdr3_aa: CASSLQQESTEAFF

j_call: TRBJ1-2
v_call: TRBV7-9
cdr3_aa: CASSLGHGYGYTF

j_call: TRBJ2-2
v_call: TRBV30
cdr3_aa: CAWSLYAPGLAANTGELFF

j_call: TRBJ2-2
v_call: TRBV11-2
cdr3_aa: CASSLVRGRAGELFF

j_call: TRBJ2-1
v_call: TRBV5-1
cdr3_aa: CASSLGGTSFSYNEQFF

j_call: TRBJ2-3
v_call: TRBV2
cdr3_aa: CASSYTGGTDTQYF

j_call: TRBJ2-1
v_call: TRBV7-6
cdr3_aa: CASSQAGGTYNEQFF

j_call: TRBJ2-7
v_call: TRBV10-3
cdr3_aa: CAISPDRGDEQYF

j_call: TRBJ2-7
v_call: TRBV7-8
cdr3_aa: CASSLRDRVEQYF

j_call: TRBJ2-3
v_call: TRBV7-2
cdr3_aa: CASSVTGYPSTDTQYF

j_call: TRBJ1-1
v_call: TRBV5-1
cdr3_aa: CASSLQNLNTEAFF

j_call: TRBJ1-2
v_call: TRBV6-5
cdr3_aa: CASNRQGADYGYTF

j_call: TRBJ2-2
v_call: TRBV7-2
cdr3_aa: CASRRLVEGELFF

j_call: TRBJ2-1
v_call: TRBV9
cdr3_aa: CASSVEVGTGGYNEQFF

j_call: TRBJ2-6
v_call: TRBV6-5
cdr3_aa: CASRTSDGANVLTF

j_call: TRBJ1-2
v_call: TRBV28
cdr3_aa: CASSLRLYGYTF

j_call: TRBJ2-6
v_call: TRBV7-2
cdr3_aa: CASSTGGWSGANVLTF

j_call: TRBJ2-6
v_call: TRBV28
cdr3_aa: CASSWTKGEPGANVLTF

j_call: TRBJ2-3
v_call: TRBV14
cdr3_aa: CASSLRGEIAGLPNTDTQYF

j_call: TRBJ2-5
v_call: TRBV7-7
cdr3_aa: CASSLETGRVETQYF

j_call: TRBJ2-5
v_call: TRBV27
cdr3_aa: CASSLGTAQETQYF

j_call: TRBJ1-4
v_call: TRBV5-4
cdr3_aa: CASSQGGRGDEKLFF

j_call: TRBJ1-1
v_call: TRBV7-9
cdr3_aa: CASSLSQGHTEAFF

j_call: TRBJ2-7
v_call: TRBV2
cdr3_aa: CATGGTGNYEQYF

j_call: TRBJ2-5
v_call: TRBV10-3
cdr3_aa: CAISESTSGPSEQYF

j_call: TRBJ1-5
v_call: TRBV30
cdr3_aa: CAWSRDRGQPQHF

j_call: TRBJ1-1
v_call: TRBV27
cdr3_aa: CASSYGRGGEAFF

j_call: TRBJ2-2
v_call: TRBV15
cdr3_aa: CATSRETGSNTGELFF

j_call: TRBJ2-7
v_call: TRBV10-1
cdr3_aa: CASSRTGPGYEQYF

j_call: TRBJ2-6
v_call: TRBV27
cdr3_aa: CASSFGPISGANVLTF

j_call: TRBJ2-7
v_call: TRBV7-9
cdr3_aa: CASSFVDSYEQYF

j_call: TRBJ2-1
v_call: TRBV7-2
cdr3_aa: CASSFGLGTGEQFF

j_call: -
v_call: TRBV7-2
cdr3_aa: CASSLGRYSYEQYF

j_call: TRBJ2-1
v_call: TRBV5-4
cdr3_aa: CASSLGGRNSFLYNEQFF

j_call: TRBJ1-3
v_call: TRBV4-1
cdr3_aa: CASSLDRTGSSGNTIYF

j_call: TRBJ1-2
v_call: TRBV27
cdr3_aa: CASSPWEANYGYTF

j_call: TRBJ2-3
v_call: TRBV7-2
cdr3_aa: CASSRGRLAGGRDTQYF

j_call: TRBJ2-1
v_call: TRBV28
cdr3_aa: CASSLPGLGVGNEQFF

j_call: TRBJ2-7
v_call: TRBV4-1
cdr3_aa: CASSQTTSAYYEQYF

j_call: TRBJ1-1
v_call: TRBV4-2
cdr3_aa: CASSRPGGFTEAFF

j_call: TRBJ1-1
v_call: TRBV6-6
cdr3_aa: CASSRDRESAEAFF

j_call: TRBJ2-3
v_call: TRBV7-2
cdr3_aa: CASSRSGSPTDTQYF

j_call: TRBJ2-5
v_call: TRBV7-3
cdr3_aa: CASSFSLAETQYF

j_call: TRBJ2-4
v_call: TRBV4-2
cdr3_aa: CASSQVGQQYNIQYF

j_call: TRBJ1-2
v_call: TRBV10-1
cdr3_aa: CASPRAHGYTF

j_call: TRBJ1-1
v_call: TRBV6-5
cdr3_aa: CASSLLPGEAFF

j_call: TRBJ2-1
v_call: TRBV5-1
cdr3_aa: CASSSGAGATYNEQFF